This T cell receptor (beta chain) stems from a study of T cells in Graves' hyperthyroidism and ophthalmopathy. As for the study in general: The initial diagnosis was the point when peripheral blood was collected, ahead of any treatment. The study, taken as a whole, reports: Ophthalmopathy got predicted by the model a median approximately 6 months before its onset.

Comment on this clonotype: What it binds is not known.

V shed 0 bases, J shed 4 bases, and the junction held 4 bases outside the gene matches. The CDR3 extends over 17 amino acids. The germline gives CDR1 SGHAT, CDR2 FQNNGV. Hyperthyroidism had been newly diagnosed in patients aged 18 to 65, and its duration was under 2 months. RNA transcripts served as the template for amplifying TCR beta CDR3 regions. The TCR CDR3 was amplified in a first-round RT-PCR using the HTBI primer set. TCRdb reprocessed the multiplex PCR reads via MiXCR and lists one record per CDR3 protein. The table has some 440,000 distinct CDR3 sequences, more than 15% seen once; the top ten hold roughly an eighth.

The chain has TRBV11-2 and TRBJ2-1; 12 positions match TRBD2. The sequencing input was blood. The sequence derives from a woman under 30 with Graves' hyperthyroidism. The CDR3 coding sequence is TGTGCCAGCAGCTTAGACGGGACTAGCGGGCCGTACAATGAGCAGTTCTTC. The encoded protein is CASSLDGTSGPYNEQFF.